This T cell receptor beta chain was documented in a study of post-analysis software for immune sequencing data (dated by TCRdb to 2015 to 2017). About the investigation overall: Disease courses on record covered relapsing-remitting, secondary progressive and progressive-relapsing multiple sclerosis, though some patients had no subtype annotation. The multiple sclerosis patient repertoires were compared with about a dozen previously published healthy control repertoires from donors aged about 6 to 25 years. A subset of samples was prepared in parallel using single-end sample barcoding, then pooled and co-amplified after Illumina adapter ligation.

This clonotype was counted between two and nine times. What antigen it recognizes has not been identified. There are no base qualities to consult, and no much larger clone falls within one base. TCR beta repertoires were profiled from peripheral blood of approximately 13 young patients with multiple sclerosis to demonstrate the VDJtools post-analysis software. The multiple sclerosis patients were children and adolescents between roughly 6 and 16 years of age. What the study reported, not specific to this receptor: The multiple sclerosis patient group was slightly younger than the control group. Normalized Chao1 diversity was significantly lower in multiple sclerosis patients than controls, suggesting substantial peripheral T-cell clonal expansion. Direct clustering with F measure showed strong co-clustering of samples prepared in the same batch, prompting a batch-effect correction. Significantly higher frequencies in patients than in controls were found for five or six TRBV segments, including TRBV5-6, TRBV5-1 and TRBV20-1.

From the cysteine through the phenylalanine, the CDR3 covers 14 amino acids. Only the CDR3 DNA stays, 42 bases, in frame from base 1. The germline V gene (reference sequence) gives CDR1 as WNHNN and CDR2 as SYGVQD. Trimming removed 9 bases from V and 4 bases from J, leaving 18 bases between the germline ends. Library generation was performed with PCR. The instrument was an Illumina HiSeq 2500. Unique molecular identifiers were incorporated into TCR beta cDNA libraries to reduce PCR and sequencing biases. Per 1 to 10 million input T cells, around 500,000 cDNA molecules were obtained, such that each molecule approximated one T cell. The same protocol used for the earlier healthy control dataset was applied to prepare and sequence the patient libraries. Within a given batch, samples were prepared together, multiplexed and sequenced on the same HiSeq lane. Concerning the study's data processing: MIGEC was used to process the raw barcoded reads, and molecular identifier groups with only a single read were discarded before consensus assembly and CDR3 extraction. VDJtools was used for post-analysis of the clonotype tables, with diversity normalized by down-sampling every dataset to the smallest sample size. To correct batch-related cross-sample contamination, repertoire overlap clustering matched CDR3 amino acid sequences but not nucleotide sequences. TCRdb took the public reads, trimmed them with fastp at Q25, ran MiXCR for clone calling and kept in-frame beta chains. Under each unique CDR3 protein, matching rows form one entry showing the most common genes and DNA. These V and J calls rely on TCRdb rather than the paper's analysis. The sample table contains fewer than 850,000 distinct CDR3 sequences; only one count was recorded for 25% to 30% of them. Roughly 0.54% of the sample belongs to the ten largest clones.

This chain joins TRBV10-1 to TRBJ1-2, and the D gene may be TRBD1, 5 bases matching. This receptor was identified in a girl aged 10 to 17 with multiple sclerosis. The sample consisted of blood. The CDR3 here reads CARKTVPEPYGYTF. The sequenced DNA is TGCGCCAGGAAGACAGTCCCGGAGCCCTATGGCTACACCTTC.